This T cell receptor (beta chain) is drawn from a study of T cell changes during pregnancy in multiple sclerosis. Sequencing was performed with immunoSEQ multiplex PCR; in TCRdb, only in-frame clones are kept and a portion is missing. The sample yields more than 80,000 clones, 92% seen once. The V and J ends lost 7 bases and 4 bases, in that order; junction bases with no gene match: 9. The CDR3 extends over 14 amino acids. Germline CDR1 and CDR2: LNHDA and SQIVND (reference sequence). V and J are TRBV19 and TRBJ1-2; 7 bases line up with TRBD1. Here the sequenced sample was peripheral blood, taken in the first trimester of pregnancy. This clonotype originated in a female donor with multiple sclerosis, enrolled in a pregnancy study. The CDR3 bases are TGTGCCAGTAACGCGGACAGGACCCGCTATGGCTACACCTTC. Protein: CASNADRTRYGYTF.